A single T cell receptor beta chain is shown here with its context. J gave up 3 bases and V 4 bases, and 6 bases lay outside the gene matches. Germline V gene lookup returns CDR1 WNHNN and CDR2 SYGVQD (reference sequence). This CDR3 spans 15 amino acids. This entry comes from a study of blood T cell repertoires in COVID-19. The table came from immunoSEQ multiplex PCR; TCRdb's copy has only in-frame clones and leaves some out. Of about 210,000 clones listed, around 87% are singletons. V is TRBV10-1 and J is TRBJ2-3; 8 bases agree with TRBD1. The sequencing input was peripheral blood. The clonotype comes from a man between 60 and 75 years old with acute or convalescent COVID-19. CDR3 loop: CASSARTGRTDTQYF. DNA for the CDR3: TGCGCCAGCAGTGCCCGGACAGGGAGGACAGATACGCAGTATTTT.